Reported below is one TCR beta chain. Its antigen is still unknown. Base qualities are not at hand, and no much larger clone is one base apart. Library preparation employed 5' RACE. Sequencing instrument: Illumina HiSeq 2500. A second about 7 to 11 cycle PCR used a sample-barcoded 5' primer and a J-beta primer mix. A template-switch 5' adaptor carrying 12 random nucleotides introduced a unique molecular identifier onto each TCR beta cDNA molecule. Each sample yielded at least 2.5 million CDR3-containing paired-end reads. The Mint cDNA synthesis kit, primed by a TRBC-specific oligonucleotide, was used to synthesize first-strand cDNA from all RNA. Following uracil-DNA glycosylase treatment, a first 18-cycle PCR with universal primers M1SS and BC2_uni_R was performed on all cDNA. Per the authors' processing: Normalization of each sample was performed by random selection of 1 million high-quality reads, each carrying a distinct molecular identifier. Instead of being binned into consensus sequences, reads that shared molecular identifiers were thrown out. CDR3 identification, clonotype clustering and error correction used MiTCR with a Q25 quality threshold and the strictest error-elimination algorithm. A nonparametric unseen species model using Euler transformation provided a lower-bound estimate of total TCR beta diversity. The public reads were reprocessed in TCRdb via fastp at Q25 and MiXCR, keeping in-frame beta chains. Rows with one shared CDR3 protein collapse into an entry with the most common genes and DNA. The V and J calls and clone size come from TCRdb's table, not from the authors' own analysis. This sample holds fewer than 2,000,000 distinct CDR3 sequences; approximately 32% were observed only once. Clones ranked in the top ten supply about 10% of the sample.

Inclusive of the bounding cysteine and phenylalanine, the CDR3 is 12 residues long. Solely the CDR3 DNA is kept, with 36 bases framed from the first base. Relative to germline, V is missing 6 bases and J is missing 11 bases, with 8 bases of the junction outside any gene match. The data belong to a study of blood T cells in healthy people across ages (dated by TCRdb to 2015 to 2017). General notes on the study: Template switching captured roughly one uniquely barcoded TCR beta cDNA molecule per two T cells in model experiments. The study analyzed two additional independent replicas of 1 million unique cDNA reads from the same blood draw for two donors, one aged 18 to 30 and one aged 80 or older. Donors were grouped into four age groups: young (average 16 years), middle-aged (under 40), aged (approximately 58) and long-lived (around 80). Using deep sequencing normalized with unique cDNA molecular identifiers, the study measured how TCR beta repertoire diversity changes with age. Donors of different ages were randomly distributed across sequencing lanes to avoid experimental bias. What the authors observed across the whole study: Conclusive comparison of naive and antigen-experienced compartments was prevented by the profiling of bulk unsorted PBMCs. A strong correlation was found between observed TCR beta diversity and the percentage of naive T cells measured by flow cytometry. Estimates of total diversity from one million sequenced T cells were regarded as lower bounds and underestimates. Compared with the aged group, the long-lived group had more naive CD4+ T cells, fewer expanded clones and increased TCR diversity, a pattern suggesting age selection. Donor CMV infection status was unknown, potentially confounding age-related changes in expanded clonotypes. Observed TCR beta diversity per million T cells fell roughly linearly with age, and a significant reduction was already apparent by age around 39.

The donors were roughly 39 Caucasian individuals from Russia, aged roughly 6 to 90 years, who were systemically healthy. Approximately 9.3 milliliters of peripheral blood were drawn from each donor into EDTA-treated Vacutainer tubes. Ficoll-Paque density-gradient centrifugation was used to isolate PBMCs, with at least 6.5 million per sample. Total RNA was extracted from PBMCs with Trizol reagent, with at least 6 micrograms obtained per sample. For every donor, flow cytometry on a PBMC aliquot measured the percentage of naive CD45RAhigh/CD27high T cells. The receptor was derived from a young woman in good health. Recombination connected TRBV12-3 or TRBV12-4 to TRBJ1-1, with TRBD1 identical over 8 junction bases. The sample taken for sequencing was blood. The DNA reads TGTGCCAGCAGCCCAGGACAGGGTAAGGCTTTCTTT. This yields the protein CASSPGQGKAFF.